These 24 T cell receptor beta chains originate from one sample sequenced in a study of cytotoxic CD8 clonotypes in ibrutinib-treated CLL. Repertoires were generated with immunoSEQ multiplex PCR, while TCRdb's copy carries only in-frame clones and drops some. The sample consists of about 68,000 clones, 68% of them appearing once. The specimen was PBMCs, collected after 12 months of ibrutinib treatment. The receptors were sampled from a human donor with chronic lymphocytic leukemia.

CDR3 sequence (DNA): TGTGCCAGCACGGGCAGCGTCTACGAGCAGTACTTC. It is translated as CASTGSVYEQYF. This sequence joins TRBV28 and TRBJ2-7; no definite D call. The V and J ends lost 7 bases and 3 bases respectively, with 10 bases between them. Germline lookup yields CDR1 MDHEN and CDR2 SYDVKM. CDR3 length: 12 residues.

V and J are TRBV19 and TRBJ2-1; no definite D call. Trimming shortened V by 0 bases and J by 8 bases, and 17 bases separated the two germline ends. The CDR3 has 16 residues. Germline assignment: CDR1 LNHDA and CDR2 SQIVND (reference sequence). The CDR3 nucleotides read TGTGCCAGTAGTATAGATTCAGGCTCTAGGAATGATGAGCAGTTCTTC. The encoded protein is CASSIDSGSRNDEQFF.

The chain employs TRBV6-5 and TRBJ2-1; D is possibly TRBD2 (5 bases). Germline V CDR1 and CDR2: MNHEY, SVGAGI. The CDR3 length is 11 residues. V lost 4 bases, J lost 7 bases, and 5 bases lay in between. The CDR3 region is CASSSGNEQFF. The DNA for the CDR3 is TGTGCCAGCAGTTCGGGGAATGAGCAGTTCTTC.

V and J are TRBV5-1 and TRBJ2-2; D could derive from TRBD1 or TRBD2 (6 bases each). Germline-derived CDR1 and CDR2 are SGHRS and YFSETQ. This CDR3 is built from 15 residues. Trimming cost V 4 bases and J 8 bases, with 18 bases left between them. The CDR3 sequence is CASSPTPGAPGELFF. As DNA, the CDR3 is TGCGCCAGCAGCCCCACTCCGGGGGCACCGGGGGAGCTGTTTTTT.

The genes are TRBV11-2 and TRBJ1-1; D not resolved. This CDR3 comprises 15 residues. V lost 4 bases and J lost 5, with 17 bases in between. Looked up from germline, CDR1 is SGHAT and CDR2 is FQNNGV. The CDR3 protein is CASSSSQVRGTEAFF. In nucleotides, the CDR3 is TGTGCCAGCAGCTCTAGTCAAGTGAGAGGAACTGAAGCTTTCTTT. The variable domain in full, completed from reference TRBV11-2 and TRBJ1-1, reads EAGVAQSPRYKIIEKRQSVAFWCNPISGHATLYWYQQILGQGPKLLIQFQNNGVVDDSQLPKDRFSAERLKGVDSTLKIQPAKLEDSAVYLCASSSSQVRGTEAFFGQGTRLTVV.

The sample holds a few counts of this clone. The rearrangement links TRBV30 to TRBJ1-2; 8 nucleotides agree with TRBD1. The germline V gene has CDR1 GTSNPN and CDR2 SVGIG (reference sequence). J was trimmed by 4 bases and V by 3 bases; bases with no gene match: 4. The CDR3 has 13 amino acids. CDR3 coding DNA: TGTGCCTGGAGGGGCGACAGGGGCTATGGCTACACCTTC. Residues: CAWRGDRGYGYTF.

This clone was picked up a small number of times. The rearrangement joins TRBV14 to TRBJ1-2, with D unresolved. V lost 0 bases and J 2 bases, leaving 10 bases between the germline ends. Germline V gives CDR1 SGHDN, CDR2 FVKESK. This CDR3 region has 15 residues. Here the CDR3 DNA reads TGTGCCAGCAGCCAAGACTCGGCTCTAAACTATGGCTACACCTTC. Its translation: CASSQDSALNYGYTF.

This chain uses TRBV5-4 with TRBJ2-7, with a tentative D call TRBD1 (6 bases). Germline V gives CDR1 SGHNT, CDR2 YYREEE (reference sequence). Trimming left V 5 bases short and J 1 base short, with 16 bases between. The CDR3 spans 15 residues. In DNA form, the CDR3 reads TGTGCCAGCAGGCCCTCAGGGACAACTTCCTACGAGCAGTACTTC. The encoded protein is CASRPSGTTSYEQYF. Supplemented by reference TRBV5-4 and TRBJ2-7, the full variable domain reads ETGVTQSPTHLIKTRGQQVTLRCSSQSGHNTVSWYQQALGQGPQFIFQYYREEENGRGNFPPRFSGLQFPNYSSELNVNALELDDSALYLCASRPSGTTSYEQYFGPGTRLTVT.

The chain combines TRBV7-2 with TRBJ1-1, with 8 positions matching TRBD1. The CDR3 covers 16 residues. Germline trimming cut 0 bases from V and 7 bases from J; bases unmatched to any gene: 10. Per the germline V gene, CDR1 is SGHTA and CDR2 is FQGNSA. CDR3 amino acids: CASSLASPGGGGEAFF. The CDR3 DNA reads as TGTGCCAGCAGCTTAGCCTCCCCAGGGGGCGGGGGTGAAGCTTTCTTT.

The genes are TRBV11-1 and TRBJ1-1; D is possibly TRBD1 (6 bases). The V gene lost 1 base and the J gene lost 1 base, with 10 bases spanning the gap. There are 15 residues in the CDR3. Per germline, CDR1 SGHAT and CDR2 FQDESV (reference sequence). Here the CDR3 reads CASSLVGRGNTEAFF. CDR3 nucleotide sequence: TGTGCCAGCAGCTTAGTAGGCAGGGGGAACACTGAAGCTTTCTTT.

The CDR3 here is CASSPTGGQETQYF. The DNA for the CDR3 is TGTGCCAGCTCACCCACAGGGGGGCAAGAGACCCAGTACTTC. The V call is TRBV18, the J call TRBJ2-5, with TRBD1 identical over 8 bases. Trimming cost V 3 bases and J 2 bases; bases outside gene matches: 2. The CDR3 covers 14 residues. In germline, CDR1 is KGHSH, CDR2 LQKENI.

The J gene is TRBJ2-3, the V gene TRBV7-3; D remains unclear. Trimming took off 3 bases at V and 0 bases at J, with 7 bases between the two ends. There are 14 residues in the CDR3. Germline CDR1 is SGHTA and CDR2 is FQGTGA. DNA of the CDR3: TGTGCCAGCAGCTTTCGGTTGAGCACAGATACGCAGTATTTT. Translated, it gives CASSFRLSTDTQYF.

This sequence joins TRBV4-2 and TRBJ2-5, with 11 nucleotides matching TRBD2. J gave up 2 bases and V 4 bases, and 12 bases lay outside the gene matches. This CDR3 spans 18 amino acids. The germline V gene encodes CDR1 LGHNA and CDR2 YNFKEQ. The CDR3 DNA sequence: TGTGCCAGCAGCCGGGGGACTAGCGGCCACAGGGCTCAAGAGACCCAGTACTTC. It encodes CASSRGTSGHRAQETQYF.

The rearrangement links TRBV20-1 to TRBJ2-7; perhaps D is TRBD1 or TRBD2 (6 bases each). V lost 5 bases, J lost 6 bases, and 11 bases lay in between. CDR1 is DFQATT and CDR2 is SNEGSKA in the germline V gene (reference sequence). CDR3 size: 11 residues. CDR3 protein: CSALKGGEQYF. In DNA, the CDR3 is TGCAGTGCTTTAAAGGGGGGCGAGCAGTACTTC.

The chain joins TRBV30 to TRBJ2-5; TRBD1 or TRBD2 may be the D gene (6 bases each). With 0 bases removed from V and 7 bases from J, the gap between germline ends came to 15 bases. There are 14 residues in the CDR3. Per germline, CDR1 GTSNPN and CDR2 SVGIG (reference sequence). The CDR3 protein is CAWSVKGGGGTQYF. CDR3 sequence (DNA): TGTGCCTGGAGTGTGAAGGGGGGCGGAGGGACCCAGTACTTC.

CDR3 loop: CASSEDRDYSNYGYTF. The CDR3 bases are TGTGCCAGCAGCGAGGACAGGGATTACTCTAACTATGGCTACACCTTC. V usage is TRBV9 and J usage is TRBJ1-2; 8 bases align to TRBD1. Trimming cost V 3 bases and J 0 bases; bases outside gene matches: 7. CDR1 and CDR2 (germline): SGDLS, YYNGEE. The CDR3 extends over 16 amino acids.

The CDR3 bases are TGTGCCAGCAGCTTAAGGGGATACGAGCAGTACTTC. It yields the protein CASSLRGYEQYF. The chain has TRBV7-2 and TRBJ2-7, with a weak D call TRBD1 (5 bases). Looked up from germline, CDR1 is SGHTA and CDR2 is FQGNSA. This CDR3 comprises 12 residues. Trimming took 2 bases from V and 4 from J, leaving 6 bases between them.

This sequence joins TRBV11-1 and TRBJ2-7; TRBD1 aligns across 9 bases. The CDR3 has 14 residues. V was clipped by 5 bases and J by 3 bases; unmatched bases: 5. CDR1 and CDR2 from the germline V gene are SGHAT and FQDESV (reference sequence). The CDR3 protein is CASSPRDRVYEQYF. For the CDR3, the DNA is TGTGCCAGCAGCCCACGGGACAGGGTCTACGAGCAGTACTTC.

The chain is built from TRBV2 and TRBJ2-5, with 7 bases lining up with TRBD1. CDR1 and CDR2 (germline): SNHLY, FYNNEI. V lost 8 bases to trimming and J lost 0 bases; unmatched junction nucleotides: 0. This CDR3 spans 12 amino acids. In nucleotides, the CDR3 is TGTGCCAGCGGACAGGACCAAGAGACCCAGTACTTC. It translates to CASGQDQETQYF.

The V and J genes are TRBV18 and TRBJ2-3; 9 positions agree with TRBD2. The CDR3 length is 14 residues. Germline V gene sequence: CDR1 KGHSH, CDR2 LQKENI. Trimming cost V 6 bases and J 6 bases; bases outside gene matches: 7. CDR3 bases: TGTGCCAGCTCCGAGGGAGCGGGGGGTGATACGCAGTATTTT. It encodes CASSEGAGGDTQYF.

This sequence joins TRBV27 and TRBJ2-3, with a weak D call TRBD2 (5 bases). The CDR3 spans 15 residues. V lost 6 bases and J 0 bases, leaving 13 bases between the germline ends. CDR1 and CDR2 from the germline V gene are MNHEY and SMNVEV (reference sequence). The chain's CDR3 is CASSLTRTSTDTQYF. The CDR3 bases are TGTGCCAGCAGCCTGACAAGGACTAGCACAGATACGCAGTATTTT.

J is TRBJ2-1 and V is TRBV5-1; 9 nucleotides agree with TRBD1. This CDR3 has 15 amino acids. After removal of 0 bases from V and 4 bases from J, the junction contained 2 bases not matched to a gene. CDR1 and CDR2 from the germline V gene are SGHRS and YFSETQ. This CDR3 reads CASSLGGQGYNEQFF. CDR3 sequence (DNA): TGCGCCAGCAGCTTGGGGGGACAGGGATACAATGAGCAGTTCTTC. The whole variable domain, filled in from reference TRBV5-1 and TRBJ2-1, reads KAGVTQTPRYLIKTRGQQVTLSCSPISGHRSVSWYQQTPGQGLQFLFEYFSETQRNKGNFPGRFSGRQFSNSRSEMNVSTLELGDSALYLCASSLGGQGYNEQFFGPGTRLTVL.

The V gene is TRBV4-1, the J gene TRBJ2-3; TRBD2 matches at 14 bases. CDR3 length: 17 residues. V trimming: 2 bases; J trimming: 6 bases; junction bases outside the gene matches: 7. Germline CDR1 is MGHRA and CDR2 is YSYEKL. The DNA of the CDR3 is TGCGCCAGCAGCCAACCGACTAGCGGGGGGGTACGGGATACGCAGTATTTT. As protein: CASSQPTSGGVRDTQYF.

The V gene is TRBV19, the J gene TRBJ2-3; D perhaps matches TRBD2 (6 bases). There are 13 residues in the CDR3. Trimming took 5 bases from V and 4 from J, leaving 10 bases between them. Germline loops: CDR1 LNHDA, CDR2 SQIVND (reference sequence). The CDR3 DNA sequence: TGTGCCAGTAGTGGGCTAGCGTCAGATACGCAGTATTTT. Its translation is CASSGLASDTQYF.